This T cell receptor (beta chain) was sequenced for a study of blood T cell repertoires in COVID-19. Trimming removed 2 bases from V and 2 bases from J, with 10 bases in between. The CDR3 has 14 residues. Germline V CDR1 and CDR2: KGHSH, LQKENI. Profiling relied on immunoSEQ multiplex PCR, and the TCRdb table lists in-frame clones only, not all of them. This table has some 400,000 clones, approximately 91% appearing once. This sequence originates from a woman in her 40s who had been exposed to COVID-19. Sequenced input: PBMCs or T cells enriched from blood (not recorded which). The rearrangement joins TRBV18 to TRBJ2-7, with D tentatively TRBD2 (6 bases). The CDR3 DNA is TGTGCCAGCTCACCAGGCCTAGCGACCTACGAGCAGTACTTC. It encodes CASSPGLATYEQYF.